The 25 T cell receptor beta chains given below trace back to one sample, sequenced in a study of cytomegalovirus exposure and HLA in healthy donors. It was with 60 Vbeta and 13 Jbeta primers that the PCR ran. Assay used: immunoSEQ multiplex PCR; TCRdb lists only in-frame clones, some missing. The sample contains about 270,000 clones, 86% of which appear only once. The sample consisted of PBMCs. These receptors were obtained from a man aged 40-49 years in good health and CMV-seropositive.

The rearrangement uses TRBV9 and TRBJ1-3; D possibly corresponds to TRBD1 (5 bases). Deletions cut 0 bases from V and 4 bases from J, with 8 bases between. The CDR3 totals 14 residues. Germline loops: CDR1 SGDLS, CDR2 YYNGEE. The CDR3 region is CASSVDQGGNTIYF. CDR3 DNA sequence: TGTGCCAGCAGCGTAGATCAGGGAGGAAACACCATATATTTT.

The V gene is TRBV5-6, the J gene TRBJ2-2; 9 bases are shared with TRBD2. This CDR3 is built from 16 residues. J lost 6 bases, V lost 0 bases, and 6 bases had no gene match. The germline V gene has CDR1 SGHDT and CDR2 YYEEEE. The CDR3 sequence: CASSLVAGGPAGELFF. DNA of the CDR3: TGTGCCAGCAGCTTGGTGGCGGGAGGGCCGGCCGGGGAGCTGTTTTTT.

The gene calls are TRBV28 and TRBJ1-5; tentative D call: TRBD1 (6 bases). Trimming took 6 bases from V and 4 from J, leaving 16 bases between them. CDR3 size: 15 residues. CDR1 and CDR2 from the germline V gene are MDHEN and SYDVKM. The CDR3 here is CASRRTGSKNQPQHF. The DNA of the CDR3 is TGTGCCAGCAGGAGAACAGGGTCCAAAAATCAGCCCCAGCATTTT.

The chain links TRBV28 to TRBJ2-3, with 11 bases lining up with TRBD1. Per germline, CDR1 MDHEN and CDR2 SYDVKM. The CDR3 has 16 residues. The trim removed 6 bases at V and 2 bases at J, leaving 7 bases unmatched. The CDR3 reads CASSNPGQGATDTQYF. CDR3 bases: TGTGCCAGCAGCAACCCAGGACAGGGGGCCACAGATACGCAGTATTTT.

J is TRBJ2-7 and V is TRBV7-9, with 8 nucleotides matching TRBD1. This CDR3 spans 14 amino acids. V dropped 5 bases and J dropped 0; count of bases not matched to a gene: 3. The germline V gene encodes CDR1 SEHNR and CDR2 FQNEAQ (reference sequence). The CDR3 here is CASSRDRSSYEQYF. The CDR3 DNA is TGTGCCAGCAGCCGGGACAGGAGCTCCTACGAGCAGTACTTC. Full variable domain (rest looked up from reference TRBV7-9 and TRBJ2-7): DTGVSQNPRHKITKRGQNVTFRCDPISEHNRLYWYRQTLGQGPEFLTYFQNEAQLEKSRLLSDRFSAERPKGSFSTLEIQRTEQGDSAMYLCASSRDRSSYEQYFGPGTRLTVT.

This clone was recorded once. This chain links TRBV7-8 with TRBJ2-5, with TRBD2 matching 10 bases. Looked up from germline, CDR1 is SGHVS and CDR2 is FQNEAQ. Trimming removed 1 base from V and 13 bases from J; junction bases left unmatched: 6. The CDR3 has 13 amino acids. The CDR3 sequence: CASSLEKLAGRYF. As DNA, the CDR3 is TGTGCCAGCAGCTTAGAAAAACTAGCGGGGAGGTACTTC.

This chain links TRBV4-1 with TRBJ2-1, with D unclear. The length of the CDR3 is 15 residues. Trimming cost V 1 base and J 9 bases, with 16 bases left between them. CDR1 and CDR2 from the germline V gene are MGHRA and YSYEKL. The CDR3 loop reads CASSQVTARPGEQFF. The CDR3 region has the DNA TGCGCCAGCAGCCAAGTGACTGCCCGCCCGGGTGAGCAGTTCTTC.

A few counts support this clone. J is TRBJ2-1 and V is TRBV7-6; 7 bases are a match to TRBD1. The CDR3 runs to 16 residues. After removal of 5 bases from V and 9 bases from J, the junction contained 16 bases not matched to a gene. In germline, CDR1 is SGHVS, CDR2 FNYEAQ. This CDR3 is CASSPSTGVGIGEQFF. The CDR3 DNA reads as TGTGCCAGCAGCCCAAGTACAGGGGTTGGAATCGGTGAGCAGTTCTTC.

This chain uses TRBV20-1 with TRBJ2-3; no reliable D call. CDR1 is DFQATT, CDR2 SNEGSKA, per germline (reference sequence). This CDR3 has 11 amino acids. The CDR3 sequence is CSPQAGDTQYF. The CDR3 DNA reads TGCAGCCCTCAGGCTGGAGATACGCAGTATTTT.

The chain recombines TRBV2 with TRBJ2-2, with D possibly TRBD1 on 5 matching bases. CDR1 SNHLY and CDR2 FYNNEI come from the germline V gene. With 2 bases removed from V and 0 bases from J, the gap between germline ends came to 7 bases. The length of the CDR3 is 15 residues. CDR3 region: CASSESGPNTGELFF. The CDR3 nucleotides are TGTGCCAGCAGTGAATCAGGGCCGAACACCGGGGAGCTGTTTTTT.

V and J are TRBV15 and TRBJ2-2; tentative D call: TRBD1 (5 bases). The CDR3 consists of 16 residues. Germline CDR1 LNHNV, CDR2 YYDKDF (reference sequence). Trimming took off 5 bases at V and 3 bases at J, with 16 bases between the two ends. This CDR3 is CATSVITTGYTGELFF. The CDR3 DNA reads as TGTGCCACCAGCGTCATTACCACAGGATACACCGGGGAGCTGTTTTTT.

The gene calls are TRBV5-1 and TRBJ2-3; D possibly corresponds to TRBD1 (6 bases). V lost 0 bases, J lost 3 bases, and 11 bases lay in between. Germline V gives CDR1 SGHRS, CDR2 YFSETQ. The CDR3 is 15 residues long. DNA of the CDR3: TGCGCCAGCAGCTTGGACAGGGTGGTTACAGATACGCAGTATTTT. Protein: CASSLDRVVTDTQYF.

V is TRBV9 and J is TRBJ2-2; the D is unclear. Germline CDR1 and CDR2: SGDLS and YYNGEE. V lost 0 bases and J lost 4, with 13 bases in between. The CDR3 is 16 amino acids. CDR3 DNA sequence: TGTGCCAGCAGCGTAGCATGGCAGACACCCACCGGGGAGCTGTTTTTT. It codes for CASSVAWQTPTGELFF.

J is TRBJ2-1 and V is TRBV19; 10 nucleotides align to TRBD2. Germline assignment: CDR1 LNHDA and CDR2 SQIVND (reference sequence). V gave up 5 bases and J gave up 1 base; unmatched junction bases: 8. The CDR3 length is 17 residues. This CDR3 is CASSRTSGAQSYNEQFF. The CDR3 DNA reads TGTGCCAGTAGTCGGACTAGCGGAGCCCAATCCTACAATGAGCAGTTCTTC.

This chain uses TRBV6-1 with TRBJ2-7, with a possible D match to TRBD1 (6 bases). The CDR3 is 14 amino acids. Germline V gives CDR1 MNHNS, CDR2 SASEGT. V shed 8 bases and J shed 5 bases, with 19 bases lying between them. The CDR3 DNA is TGTGCCAGCTCTCGTGACAGGTCCGCCGACGAGCAGTACTTC. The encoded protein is CASSRDRSADEQYF.

The DNA of the CDR3 is TGTGCCAGCAGCGTAGCTGGGCTACAACAAGAGACCCAGTACTTC. It translates to CASSVAGLQQETQYF. The gene calls are TRBV9 and TRBJ2-5; no firm D call. Germline CDR1 SGDLS, CDR2 YYNGEE. The CDR3 totals 15 residues. With 0 bases removed from V and 2 bases from J, the gap between germline ends came to 11 bases.

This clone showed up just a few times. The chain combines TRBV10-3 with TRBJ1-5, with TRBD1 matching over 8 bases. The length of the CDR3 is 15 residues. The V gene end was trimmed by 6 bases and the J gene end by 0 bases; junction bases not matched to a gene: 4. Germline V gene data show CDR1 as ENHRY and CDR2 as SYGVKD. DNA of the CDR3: TGTGCCATCAGCTCGGGACAGGTTAGCAATCAGCCCCAGCATTTT. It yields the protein CAISSGQVSNQPQHF.

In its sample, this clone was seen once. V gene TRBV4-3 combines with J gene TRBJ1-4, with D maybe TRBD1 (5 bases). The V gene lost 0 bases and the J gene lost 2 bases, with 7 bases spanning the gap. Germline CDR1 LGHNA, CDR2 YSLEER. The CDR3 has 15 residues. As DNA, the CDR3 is TGCGCCAGCAGCCAAGACAGGGTGACTAATGAAAAACTGTTTTTT. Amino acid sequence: CASSQDRVTNEKLFF.

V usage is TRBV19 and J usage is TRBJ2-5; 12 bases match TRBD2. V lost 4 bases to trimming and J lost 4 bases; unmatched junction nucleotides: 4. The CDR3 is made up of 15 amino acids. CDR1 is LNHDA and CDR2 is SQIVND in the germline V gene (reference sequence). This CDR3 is CASSRLAGATETQYF. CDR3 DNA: TGTGCCAGTAGTAGACTAGCGGGAGCAACAGAGACCCAGTACTTC. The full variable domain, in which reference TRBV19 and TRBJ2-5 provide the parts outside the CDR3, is DGGITQSPKYLFRKEGQNVTLSCEQNLNHDAMYWYRQDPGQGLRLIYYSQIVNDFQKGDIAEGYSVSREKKESFPLTVTSAQKNPTAFYLCASSRLAGATETQYFGPGTRLLVL.

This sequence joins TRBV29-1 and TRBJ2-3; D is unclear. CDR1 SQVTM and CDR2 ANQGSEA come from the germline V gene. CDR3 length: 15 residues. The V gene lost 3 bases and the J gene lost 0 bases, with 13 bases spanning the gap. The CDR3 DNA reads TGCAGCGTTGAGGGTACAGCTCTTAGCACAGATACGCAGTATTTT. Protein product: CSVEGTALSTDTQYF.

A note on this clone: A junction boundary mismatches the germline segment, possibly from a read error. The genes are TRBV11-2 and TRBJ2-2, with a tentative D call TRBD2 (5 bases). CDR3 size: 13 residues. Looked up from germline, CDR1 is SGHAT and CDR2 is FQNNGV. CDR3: CASSLAGTGELLF. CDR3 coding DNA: TGTGCCAGCAGCTTAGCCGGCACCGGGGAGCTGCTTTTT.

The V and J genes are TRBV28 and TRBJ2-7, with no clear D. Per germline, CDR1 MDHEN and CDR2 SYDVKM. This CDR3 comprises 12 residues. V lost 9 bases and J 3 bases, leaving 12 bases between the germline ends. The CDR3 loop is CASNSGLYEQYF. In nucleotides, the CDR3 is TGTGCCAGTAATAGTGGTCTCTACGAGCAGTACTTC. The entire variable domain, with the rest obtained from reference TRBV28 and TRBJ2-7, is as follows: DVKVTQSSRYLVKRTGEKVFLECVQDMDHENMFWYRQDPGLGLRLIYFSYDVKMKEKGDIPEGYSVSREKKERFSLILESASTNQTSMYLCASNSGLYEQYFGPGTRLTVT.

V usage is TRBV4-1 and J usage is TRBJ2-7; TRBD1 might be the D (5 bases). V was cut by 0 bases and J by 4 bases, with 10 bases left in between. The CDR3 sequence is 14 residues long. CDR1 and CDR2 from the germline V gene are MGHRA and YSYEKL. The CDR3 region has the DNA TGCGCCAGCAGCCAAGACAGGGTGAATTACGAGCAGTACTTC. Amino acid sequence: CASSQDRVNYEQYF.

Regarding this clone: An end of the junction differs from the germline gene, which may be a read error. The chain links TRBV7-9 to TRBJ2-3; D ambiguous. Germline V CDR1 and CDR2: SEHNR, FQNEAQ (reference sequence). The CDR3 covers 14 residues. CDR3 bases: TGTTCCAGCAGTCAGCCCGGGTACACAGATACGCAGTATTTT. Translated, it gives CSSSQPGYTDTQYF.

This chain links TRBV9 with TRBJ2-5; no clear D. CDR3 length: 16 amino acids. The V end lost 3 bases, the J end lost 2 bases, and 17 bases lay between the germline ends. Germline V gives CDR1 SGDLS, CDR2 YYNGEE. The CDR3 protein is CASSASTTNLQETQYF. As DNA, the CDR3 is TGTGCCAGCAGCGCCTCAACTACTAATTTACAAGAGACCCAGTACTTC.